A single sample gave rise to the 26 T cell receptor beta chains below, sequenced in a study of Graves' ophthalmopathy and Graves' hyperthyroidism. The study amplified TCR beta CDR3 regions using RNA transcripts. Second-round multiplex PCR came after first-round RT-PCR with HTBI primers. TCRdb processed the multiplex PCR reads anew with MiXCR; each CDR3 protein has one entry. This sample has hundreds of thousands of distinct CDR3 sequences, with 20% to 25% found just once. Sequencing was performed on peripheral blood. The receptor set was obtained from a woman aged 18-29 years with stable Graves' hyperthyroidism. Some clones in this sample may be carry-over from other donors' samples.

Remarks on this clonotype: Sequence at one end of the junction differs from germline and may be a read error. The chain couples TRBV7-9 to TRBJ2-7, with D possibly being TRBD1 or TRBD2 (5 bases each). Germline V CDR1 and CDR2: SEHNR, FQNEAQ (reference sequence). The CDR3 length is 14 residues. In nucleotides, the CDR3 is TGTGCCAGCAGCCCGGACATGGGGACCTACGATCAGTACTTC. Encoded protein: CASSPDMGTYDQYF.

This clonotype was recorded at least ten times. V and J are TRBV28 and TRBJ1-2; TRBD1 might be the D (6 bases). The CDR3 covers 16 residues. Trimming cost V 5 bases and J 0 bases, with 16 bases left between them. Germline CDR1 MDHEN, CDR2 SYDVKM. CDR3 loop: CASSAPTGPSNYGYTF. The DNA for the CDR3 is TGTGCCAGCAGTGCCCCCACAGGGCCCTCTAACTATGGCTACACCTTC.

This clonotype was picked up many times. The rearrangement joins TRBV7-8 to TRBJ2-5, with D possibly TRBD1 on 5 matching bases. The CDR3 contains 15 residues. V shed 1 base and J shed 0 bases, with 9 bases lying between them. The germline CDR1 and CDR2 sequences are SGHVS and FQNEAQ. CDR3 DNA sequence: TGTGCCAGCAGCTTAGAGAGACAGTACCAAGAGACCCAGTACTTC. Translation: CASSLERQYQETQYF.

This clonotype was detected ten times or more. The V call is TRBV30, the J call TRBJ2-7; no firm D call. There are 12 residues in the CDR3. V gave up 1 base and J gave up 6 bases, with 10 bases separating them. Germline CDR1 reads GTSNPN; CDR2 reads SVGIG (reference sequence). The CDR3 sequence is CAWSGSLPEQYF. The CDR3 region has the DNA TGTGCCTGGAGTGGCAGCCTCCCCGAGCAGTACTTC.

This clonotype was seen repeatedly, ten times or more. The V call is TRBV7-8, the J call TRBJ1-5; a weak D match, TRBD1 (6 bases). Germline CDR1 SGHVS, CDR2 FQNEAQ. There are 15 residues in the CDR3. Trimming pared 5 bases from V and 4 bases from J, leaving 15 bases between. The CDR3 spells CASSPGQIRNQPQHF. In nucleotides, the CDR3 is TGTGCCAGCAGCCCTGGACAGATAAGGAATCAGCCCCAGCATTTT.

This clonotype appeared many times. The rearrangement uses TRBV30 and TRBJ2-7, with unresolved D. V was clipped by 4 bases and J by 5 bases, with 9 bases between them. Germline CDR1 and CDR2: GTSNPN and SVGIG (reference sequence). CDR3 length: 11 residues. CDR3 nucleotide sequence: TGTGCCTGGACTCAGGCGGACGAGCAGTACTTC. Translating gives CAWTQADEQYF.

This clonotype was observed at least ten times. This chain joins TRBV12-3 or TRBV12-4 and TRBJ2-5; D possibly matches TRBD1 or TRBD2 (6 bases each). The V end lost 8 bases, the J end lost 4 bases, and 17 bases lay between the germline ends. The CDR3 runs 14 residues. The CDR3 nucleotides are TGTGCCAGCCGATTCCGGGGGCTTTTAGAGACCCAGTACTTC. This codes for CASRFRGLLETQYF.

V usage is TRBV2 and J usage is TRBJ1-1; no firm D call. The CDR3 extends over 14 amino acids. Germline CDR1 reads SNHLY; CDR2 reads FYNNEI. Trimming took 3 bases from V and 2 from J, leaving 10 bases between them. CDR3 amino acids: CASSDGLANTEAFF. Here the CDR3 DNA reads TGTGCCAGCAGTGACGGGTTGGCTAACACTGAAGCTTTCTTT.

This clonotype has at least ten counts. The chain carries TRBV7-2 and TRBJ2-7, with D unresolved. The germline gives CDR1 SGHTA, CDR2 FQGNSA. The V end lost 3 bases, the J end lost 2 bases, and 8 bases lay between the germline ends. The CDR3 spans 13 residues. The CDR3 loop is CASSFGFTYEQYF. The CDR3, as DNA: TGTGCCAGCAGCTTCGGGTTTACCTACGAGCAGTACTTC.

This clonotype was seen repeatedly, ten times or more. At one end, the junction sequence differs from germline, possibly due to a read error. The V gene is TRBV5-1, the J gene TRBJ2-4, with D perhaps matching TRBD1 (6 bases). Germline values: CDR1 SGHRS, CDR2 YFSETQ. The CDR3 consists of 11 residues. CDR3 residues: CASTKGDIKYF. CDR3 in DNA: TGCGCCAGCACTAAAGGGGACATTAAGTACTTC.

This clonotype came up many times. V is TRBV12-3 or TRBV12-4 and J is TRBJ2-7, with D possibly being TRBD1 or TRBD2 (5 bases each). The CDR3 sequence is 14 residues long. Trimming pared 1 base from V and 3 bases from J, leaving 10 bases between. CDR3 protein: CASSLGGYYYEQYF. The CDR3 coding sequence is TGTGCCAGCAGTTTAGGGGGGTACTACTACGAGCAGTACTTC.

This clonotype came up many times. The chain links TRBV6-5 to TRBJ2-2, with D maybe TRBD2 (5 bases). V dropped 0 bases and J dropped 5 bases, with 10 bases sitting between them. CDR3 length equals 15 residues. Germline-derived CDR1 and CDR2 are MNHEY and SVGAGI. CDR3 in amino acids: CASSYSKLETGELFF. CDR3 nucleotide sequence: TGTGCCAGCAGTTACTCGAAACTAGAGACCGGGGAGCTGTTTTTT.

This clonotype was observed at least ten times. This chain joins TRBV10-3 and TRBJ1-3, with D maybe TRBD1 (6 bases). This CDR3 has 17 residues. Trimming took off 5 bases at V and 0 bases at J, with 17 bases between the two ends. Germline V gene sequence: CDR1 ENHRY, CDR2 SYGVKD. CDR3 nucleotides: TGTGCCATCAGTCCCTATAGGGGGAAGATCTCTGGAAACACCATATATTTT. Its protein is CAISPYRGKISGNTIYF.

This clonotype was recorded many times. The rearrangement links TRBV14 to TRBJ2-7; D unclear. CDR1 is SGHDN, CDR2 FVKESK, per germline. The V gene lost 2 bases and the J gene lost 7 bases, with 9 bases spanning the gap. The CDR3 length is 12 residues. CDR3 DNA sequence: TGTGCCAGCAGCCAACCCCCGGGTGAGCAGTACTTC. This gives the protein CASSQPPGEQYF.

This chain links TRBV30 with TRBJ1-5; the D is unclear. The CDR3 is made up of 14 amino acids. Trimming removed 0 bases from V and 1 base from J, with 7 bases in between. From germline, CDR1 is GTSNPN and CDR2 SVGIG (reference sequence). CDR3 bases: TGTGCCTGGAGTGTAGGAAAAAGCAATCAGCCCCAGCATTTT. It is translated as CAWSVGKSNQPQHF.

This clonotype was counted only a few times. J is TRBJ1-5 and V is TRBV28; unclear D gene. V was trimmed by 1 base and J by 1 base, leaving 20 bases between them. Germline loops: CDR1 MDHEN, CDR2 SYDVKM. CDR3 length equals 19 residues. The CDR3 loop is CASSLFPFREGRSNQPQHF. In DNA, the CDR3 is TGTGCCAGCAGTTTATTCCCTTTTCGGGAAGGTAGAAGCAATCAGCCCCAGCATTTT.

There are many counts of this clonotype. For the CDR3, the DNA is TGTGCCAGCAGTTTCTTGGGGGTTGGCTCCTACGAGCAGTACTTC. Protein product: CASSFLGVGSYEQYF. The rearrangement uses TRBV27 and TRBJ2-7; D may correspond to TRBD1 or TRBD2 (5 bases each). Trimming took 3 bases from V and 0 from J, leaving 12 bases between them. Germline CDR1 reads MNHEY; CDR2 reads SMNVEV (reference sequence). This CDR3 has 15 residues.

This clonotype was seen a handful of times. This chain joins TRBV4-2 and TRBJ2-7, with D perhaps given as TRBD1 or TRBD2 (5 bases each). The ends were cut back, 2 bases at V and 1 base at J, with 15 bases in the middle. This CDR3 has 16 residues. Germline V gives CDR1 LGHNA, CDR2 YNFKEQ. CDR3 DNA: TGTGCCAGCAGCCAACACTCGGGACGGGATTCCTACGAGCAGTACTTC. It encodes CASSQHSGRDSYEQYF.

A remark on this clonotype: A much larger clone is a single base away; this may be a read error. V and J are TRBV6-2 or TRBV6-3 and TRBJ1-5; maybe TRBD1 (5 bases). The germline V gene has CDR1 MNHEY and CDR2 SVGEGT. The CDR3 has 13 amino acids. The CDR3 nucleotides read TGTGCCAGCAGGGACGGGGGATATCATCCCCAGCATTTT. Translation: CASRDGGYHPQHF.

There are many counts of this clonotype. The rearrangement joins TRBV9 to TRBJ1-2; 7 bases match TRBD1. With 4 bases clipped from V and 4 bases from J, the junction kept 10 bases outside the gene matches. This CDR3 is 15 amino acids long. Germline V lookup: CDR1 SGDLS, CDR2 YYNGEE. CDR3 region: CASSQEAGGVYGYTF. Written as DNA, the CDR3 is TGTGCCAGCAGCCAGGAGGCAGGGGGAGTCTATGGCTACACCTTC.

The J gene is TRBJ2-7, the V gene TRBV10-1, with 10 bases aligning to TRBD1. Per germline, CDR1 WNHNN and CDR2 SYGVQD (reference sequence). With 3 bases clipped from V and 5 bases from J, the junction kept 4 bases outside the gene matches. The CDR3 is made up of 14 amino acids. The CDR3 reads CASSDMTGGDEQYF. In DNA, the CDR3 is TGCGCCAGCAGTGATATGACAGGGGGCGACGAGCAGTACTTC.

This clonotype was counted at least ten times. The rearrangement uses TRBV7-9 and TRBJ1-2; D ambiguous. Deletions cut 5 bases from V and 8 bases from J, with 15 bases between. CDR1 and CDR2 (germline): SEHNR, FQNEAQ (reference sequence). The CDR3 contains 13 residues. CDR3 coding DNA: TGTGCCAGCAGCGCCAACGGACTGGGGGGCTACACCTTC. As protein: CASSANGLGGYTF.

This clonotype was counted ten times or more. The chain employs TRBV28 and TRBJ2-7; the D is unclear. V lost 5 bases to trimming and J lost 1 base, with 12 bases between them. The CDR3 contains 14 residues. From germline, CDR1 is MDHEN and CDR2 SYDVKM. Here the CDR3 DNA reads TGTGCCAGCAGTGTAACAAGTGAGTCCTACGAGCAGTACTTC. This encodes CASSVTSESYEQYF.

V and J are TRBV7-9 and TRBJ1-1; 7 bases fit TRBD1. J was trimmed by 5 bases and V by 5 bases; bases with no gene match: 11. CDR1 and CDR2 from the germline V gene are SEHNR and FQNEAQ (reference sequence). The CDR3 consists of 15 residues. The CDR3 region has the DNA TGTGCCAGCAGCGTACTTTTGGGACAGTGGACTGAAGCTTTCTTT. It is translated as CASSVLLGQWTEAFF.

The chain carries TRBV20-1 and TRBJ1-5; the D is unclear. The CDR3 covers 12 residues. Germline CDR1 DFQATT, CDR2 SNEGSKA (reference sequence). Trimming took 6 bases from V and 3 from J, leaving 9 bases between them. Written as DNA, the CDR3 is TGCAGTGCCCGACCCTTCAATCAGCCCCAGCATTTT. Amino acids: CSARPFNQPQHF.

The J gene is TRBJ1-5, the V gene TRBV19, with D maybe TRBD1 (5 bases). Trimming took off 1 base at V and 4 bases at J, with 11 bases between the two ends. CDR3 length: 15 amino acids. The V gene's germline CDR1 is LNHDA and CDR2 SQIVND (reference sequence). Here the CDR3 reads CASSIVWAGNQPQHF. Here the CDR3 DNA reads TGTGCCAGTAGTATAGTGTGGGCAGGGAATCAGCCCCAGCATTTT.